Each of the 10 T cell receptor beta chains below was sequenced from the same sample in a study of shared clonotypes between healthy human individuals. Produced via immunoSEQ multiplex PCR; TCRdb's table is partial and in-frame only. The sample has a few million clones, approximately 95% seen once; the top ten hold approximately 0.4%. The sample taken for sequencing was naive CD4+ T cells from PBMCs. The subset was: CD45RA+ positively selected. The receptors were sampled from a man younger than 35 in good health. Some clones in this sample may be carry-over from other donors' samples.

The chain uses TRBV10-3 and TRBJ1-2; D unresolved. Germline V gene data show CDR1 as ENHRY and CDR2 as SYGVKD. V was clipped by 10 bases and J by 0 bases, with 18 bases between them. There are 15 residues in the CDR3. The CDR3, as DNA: TGTGCCACCTCCAGTGAGGGCAGAGCTAACTATGGCTACACCTTC. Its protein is CATSSEGRANYGYTF.

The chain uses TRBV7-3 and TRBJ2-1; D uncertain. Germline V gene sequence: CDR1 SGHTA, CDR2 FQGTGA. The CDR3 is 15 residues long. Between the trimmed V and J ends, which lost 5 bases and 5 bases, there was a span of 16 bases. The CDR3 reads CASSPYVTFDNEQFF. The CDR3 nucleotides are TGTGCCAGCAGCCCCTATGTCACCTTCGACAATGAGCAGTTCTTC.

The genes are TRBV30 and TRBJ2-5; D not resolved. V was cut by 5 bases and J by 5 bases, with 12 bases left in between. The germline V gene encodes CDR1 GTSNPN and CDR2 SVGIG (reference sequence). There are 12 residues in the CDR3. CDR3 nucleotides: TGTGCCTGGCAGAGGATACTGGAGACCCAGTACTTC. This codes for CAWQRILETQYF.

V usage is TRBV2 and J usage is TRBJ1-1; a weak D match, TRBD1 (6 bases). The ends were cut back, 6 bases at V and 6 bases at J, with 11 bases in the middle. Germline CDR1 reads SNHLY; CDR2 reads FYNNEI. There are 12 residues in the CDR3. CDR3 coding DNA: TGTGCCAGCAGGGGGGACAACCCTGAAGCTTTCTTT. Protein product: CASRGDNPEAFF.

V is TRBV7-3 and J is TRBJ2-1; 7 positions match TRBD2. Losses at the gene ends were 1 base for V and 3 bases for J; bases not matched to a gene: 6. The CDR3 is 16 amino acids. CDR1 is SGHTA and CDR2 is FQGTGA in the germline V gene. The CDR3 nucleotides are TGTGCCAGCAGCTTAATGGCTAGCGGCCTCTACAATGAGCAGTTCTTC. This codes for CASSLMASGLYNEQFF.

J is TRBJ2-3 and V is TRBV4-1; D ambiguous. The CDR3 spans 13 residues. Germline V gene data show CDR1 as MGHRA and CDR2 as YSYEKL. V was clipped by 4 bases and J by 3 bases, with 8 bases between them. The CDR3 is CASSLRPTDTQYF. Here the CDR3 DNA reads TGCGCCAGCAGCCTCCGACCGACAGATACGCAGTATTTT.

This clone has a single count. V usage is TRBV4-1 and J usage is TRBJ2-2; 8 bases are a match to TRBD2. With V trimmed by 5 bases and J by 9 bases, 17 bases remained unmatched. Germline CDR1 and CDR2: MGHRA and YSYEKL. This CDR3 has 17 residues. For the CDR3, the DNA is TGCGCCAGCAGCGTAGGGACTAGGAGTTCTGTTTCCAGGGAGCTGTTTTTT. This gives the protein CASSVGTRSSVSRELFF.

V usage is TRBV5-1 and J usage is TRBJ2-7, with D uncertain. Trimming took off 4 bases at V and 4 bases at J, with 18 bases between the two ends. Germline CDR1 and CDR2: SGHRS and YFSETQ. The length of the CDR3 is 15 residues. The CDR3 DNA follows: TGCGCCAGCAGCCCCATCACTTCGGGTTTTTACGAGCAGTACTTC. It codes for CASSPITSGFYEQYF.

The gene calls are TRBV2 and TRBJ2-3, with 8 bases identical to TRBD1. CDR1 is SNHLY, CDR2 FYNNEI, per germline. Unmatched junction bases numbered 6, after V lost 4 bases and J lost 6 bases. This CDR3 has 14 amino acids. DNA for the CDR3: TGTGCCAGCAGTGCTTTGACAGGGGAGGATACGCAGTATTTT. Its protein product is CASSALTGEDTQYF. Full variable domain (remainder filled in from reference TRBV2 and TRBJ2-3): EPEVTQTPSHQVTQMGQEVILRCVPISNHLYFYWYRQILGQKVEFLVSFYNNEISEKSEIFDDQFSVERPDGSNFTLKIRSTKLEDSAMYFCASSALTGEDTQYFGPGTRLTVL.

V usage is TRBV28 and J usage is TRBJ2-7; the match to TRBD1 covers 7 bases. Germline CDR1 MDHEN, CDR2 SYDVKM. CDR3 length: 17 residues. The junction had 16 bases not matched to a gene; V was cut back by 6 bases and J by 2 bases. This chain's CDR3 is CASSPDTRTGPPYEQYF. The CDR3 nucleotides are TGTGCCAGCAGCCCAGATACTAGGACAGGTCCGCCCTACGAGCAGTACTTC.